A single sample gave rise to the 30 T cell receptor beta chains below, sequenced in a study of tumor-infiltrating lymphocytes in primary liver carcinoma. The study co-extracted DNA and RNA from about 20-30 mg of unsorted bulk tissue. cDNA specific to TCR beta was made from about 0.45 ug of total RNA, with a constant-region primer employed for priming. Libraries for TCR beta were built through three nested multiplex PCR rounds, which together made up a slightly modified ARM-PCR procedure. The study ran its first two PCR rounds for roughly 11 cycles each, using TRBV1-TRBV30 forward primers and a C-beta reverse primer. TCRdb reanalysed the multiplex PCR reads using MiXCR and keeps one entry per CDR3 protein. The sample lists 50,000 or so distinct CDR3 sequences, 60% to 80% occurring once. The specimen was liver tumor tissue from sampling region 5. Subset reported: tumor region T5, tumor centre. The receptor source for this set is a man between 40 and 49 years old with primary liver carcinoma and hepatitis B virus infection.

Notes on this clonotype: A much larger clone differs by one base, so this may be a read error. The chain combines TRBV24-1 with TRBJ2-5, with no clear D. CDR3 length: 12 amino acids. Looked up from germline, CDR1 is KGHDR and CDR2 is SFDVKD. The CDR3 bases are TGTGCCCCCAGTGATCATCAAGAGACCCAGTACTTC. Translation gives CAPSDHQETQYF.

This clonotype has at least ten counts. The genes are TRBV2 and TRBJ1-5, with TRBD1 identical over 10 bases. J was trimmed by 8 bases and V by 5 bases; bases with no gene match: 6. CDR1 SNHLY and CDR2 FYNNEI come from the germline V gene. This CDR3 region has 14 residues. The CDR3 spells CASSKGTGEEPQHF. The DNA for the CDR3 is TGTGCCAGCAGTAAAGGGACAGGGGAGGAGCCCCAGCATTTT.

About this clonotype itself: Germline is not matched at one junction end, which may reflect a read error. The rearrangement links TRBV6-6 to TRBJ1-1; TRBD1 agrees at 7 bases. CDR1 and CDR2 from the germline V gene are MNHNY and SVGAGI (reference sequence). The CDR3 consists of 13 residues. CDR3: CASSTGETTEVFF. The CDR3 DNA is TGTGCCAGCAGTACAGGGGAGACTACTGAAGTTTTCTTT.

The chain combines TRBV11-3 with TRBJ2-2; D might be TRBD1 (5 bases). Germline lookup yields CDR1 SGHNT and CDR2 YENEEA. V lost 4 bases, J lost 15 bases, and 24 bases lay in between. This CDR3 contains 15 residues. The CDR3 DNA reads TGTGCCAGCAGCTATACAGGACCTTTCTCTGGGAAGTTGTTTTTT. Translated, it gives CASSYTGPFSGKLFF.

Of note for this clonotype: The junction and the germline gene differ at one end; a read error may be behind it. CDR3 nucleotide sequence: TGTGTCAGCAGTCTAGGGCCGGGAGCGGACTACGAGCAGTACTTC. Its protein product is CVSSLGPGADYEQYF. The chain uses TRBV11-2 and TRBJ2-7, with a weak D call TRBD2 (6 bases). The CDR3 is made up of 15 amino acids. Germline V lookup: CDR1 SGHAT, CDR2 FQNNGV.

In nucleotides, the CDR3 is TGTGCCAGCACAGGTGAGAGGGGGCTAACTGAAGCTTTCTTT. Protein sequence: CASTGERGLTEAFF. This rearrangement joins TRBV25-1 to TRBJ1-1, with 7 bases aligning to TRBD1. Germline loops: CDR1 MGHDK, CDR2 SYGVNS. The CDR3 extends over 14 amino acids. Trimming at V came to 7 bases and at J to 5 bases, leaving 10 bases not matched to a gene.

This clonotype was seen once. The conserved phenylalanine or tryptophan is not found at the CDR3 terminus, so this likely reflects a read error. The rearrangement uses TRBV2 and TRBJ2-5; the D gene is possibly TRBD1 (5 bases). CDR3 size: 13 residues. In germline, CDR1 is SNHLY, CDR2 FYNNEI. The CDR3 protein is CTSSDKGPETQYL. CDR3 in DNA: TGTACCAGCAGTGACAAGGGGCCCGAGACCCAGTACTTA.

Turning to this clonotype: The junction and the germline gene differ at one end; a read error may be behind it. The chain carries TRBV11-2 and TRBJ1-5; D is possibly TRBD1 (6 bases). The CDR3 contains 16 residues. Per germline, CDR1 SGHAT and CDR2 FQNNGV. DNA of the CDR3: TGTACCAGCAGCCTAAAAGGGGGGCTGACGAATCAGCCCCATCATTTT. Encoded protein: CTSSLKGGLTNQPHHF.

About this clonotype itself: A clone one base away is much larger, so this may be a read error. The V gene is TRBV28, the J gene TRBJ2-7; possibly TRBD1 or TRBD2 for D (5 bases each). The CDR3 covers 14 residues. V was clipped by 10 bases and J by 5 bases, with 21 bases between them. Germline CDR1 and CDR2: MDHEN and SYDVKM. In DNA, the CDR3 is TGTGCCAACCCCGTCGGGGCTAGCACCCACGAGCAGTACTTC. Translating it yields CANPVGASTHEQYF. Complete variable domain (other parts from reference TRBV28 and TRBJ2-7): DVKVTQSSRYLVKRTGEKVFLECVQDMDHENMFWYRQDPGLGLRLIYFSYDVKMKEKGDIPEGYSVSREKKERFSLILESASTNQTSMYLCANPVGASTHEQYFGPGTRLTVT.

As for this clonotype: One end of the junction is discordant with germline, which a read error may explain. The chain combines TRBV30 with TRBJ2-4; TRBD1 is a possible D gene (6 bases). The CDR3 is made up of 14 amino acids. Germline CDR1 is GTSNPN and CDR2 is SVGIG (reference sequence). As DNA, the CDR3 is TGTGCCTGGAGTGTACTCGGAACAGGGACCATTCAGAACTTC. It is translated as CAWSVLGTGTIQNF.

A remark on this clonotype: At one boundary the junction diverges from the germline segment, which might be a read error. The chain links TRBV11-2 to TRBJ2-5; D perhaps matches TRBD1 (5 bases). CDR1 and CDR2 (germline): SGHAT, FQNNGV. The CDR3 totals 17 residues. The CDR3 here is CASILGVAFRPQETQYF. In DNA form, the CDR3 reads TGTGCCAGCATCTTAGGGGTCGCTTTCCGACCCCAAGAGACCCAGTACTTC.

V gene TRBV5-4 combines with J gene TRBJ2-7; D might be TRBD1 (7 bases). V dropped 7 bases and J dropped 2 bases, with 16 bases sitting between them. Germline lookup yields CDR1 SGHNT and CDR2 YYREEE (reference sequence). The length of the CDR3 is 14 residues. CDR3 DNA: TGTGCCAGCTTCTTCGGGGGACAGACCTACGAGCAGTACTTC. This sequence encodes CASFFGGQTYEQYF.

The CDR3: CASSLTDETQRSYF. CDR3 DNA: TGTGCCAGCAGCCTGACAGATGAAACTCAGCGGTCTTACTTC. The rearrangement joins TRBV11-2 to TRBJ2-7, with D perhaps TRBD1 or TRBD2 (5 bases each). The CDR3 is 14 amino acids. V dropped 5 bases and J dropped 13 bases, with 24 bases sitting between them. CDR1 SGHAT and CDR2 FQNNGV come from the germline V gene.

This clonotype was recorded only once. The DNA is omitted, as the CDR3 cannot be located on it reliably, and the CDR3 follows TCRdb's listing. The chain recombines TRBV29-1 with TRBJ1-2; TRBD1, the D gene given by the table, was not confirmed from the DNA. Termini included, the CDR3 measures 14 amino acids. The V gene's germline CDR1 is SQVTM and CDR2 ANQGSEA. CDR3 residues: CSAHGIRGEYGCTF.

The chain joins TRBV11-1 to TRBJ2-3; 9 nucleotides match TRBD2. The CDR3 sequence is 16 residues long. From germline, CDR1 is SGHAT and CDR2 FQDESV (reference sequence). Unmatched junction bases numbered 15, after V lost 5 bases and J lost 9 bases. The CDR3 protein is CASSPSSSGKASTQYF. As DNA, the CDR3 is TGTGCCAGCAGCCCCTCCTCTAGCGGGAAGGCGTCGACGCAGTATTTT.

V and J are TRBV29-1 and TRBJ1-1, with D possibly TRBD1 on 5 matching bases. Germline CDR1 reads SQVTM; CDR2 reads ANQGSEA. The CDR3 is 15 residues long. Trimming left V 5 bases short and J 6 bases short, with 22 bases between. The CDR3 nucleotides read TGCAGCGTTTCGTCAGGGTGGGGAATGGGAGCTGAAGCTTTCTTT. The encoded protein is CSVSSGWGMGAEAFF.

Ten or more counts support this clonotype. This chain joins TRBV19 and TRBJ2-3; no clear D gene. Germline assignment: CDR1 LNHDA and CDR2 SQIVND (reference sequence). Between the trimmed V and J ends, which lost 1 base and 3 bases, there was a span of 8 bases. The CDR3 runs 14 residues. Here the CDR3 DNA reads TGTGCCAGTAGTATAGCCCCGGAAACAGATACGCAGTATTTT. As protein: CASSIAPETDTQYF. The full variable domain, with the rest looked up from reference TRBV19 and TRBJ2-3, is DGGITQSPKYLFRKEGQNVTLSCEQNLNHDAMYWYRQDPGQGLRLIYYSQIVNDFQKGDIAEGYSVSREKKESFPLTVTSAQKNPTAFYLCASSIAPETDTQYFGPGTRLTVL.

This clonotype appeared once. The conserved closing phenylalanine or tryptophan is absent in this CDR3, likely reflecting a read error. The chain has TRBV12-3 or TRBV12-4 and TRBJ1-2; TRBD1 agrees at 7 bases. This CDR3 region has 12 residues. CDR3 region: CAISIGGYDYTL. For the CDR3, the DNA is TGTGCCATCAGCATAGGGGGCTATGACTACACCTTA.

On this clonotype itself: The CDR3 end shows no conserved phenylalanine or tryptophan, and so a read error is likely. The genes are TRBV29-1 and TRBJ2-1; unclear D gene. The CDR3 runs 16 residues. Germline CDR1 reads SQVTM; CDR2 reads ANQGSEA. Trimming took off 5 bases at V and 0 bases at J, with 17 bases between the two ends. The CDR3: CSVNLLDASSYNEQFY. CDR3 nucleotide sequence: TGCAGCGTTAATCTTCTGGACGCCAGCTCCTACAATGAGCAGTTCTAC.

The V and J genes are TRBV6-1 and TRBJ1-1; TRBD1 is a possible D gene (5 bases). Germline CDR1 and CDR2: MNHNS and SASEGT. Trimming left V 11 bases short and J 5 bases short, with 15 bases between. This CDR3 is 12 amino acids long. The CDR3 here is CACRRGSTEAFF. As DNA, the CDR3 is TGTGCCTGCCGAAGGGGTAGTACTGAAGCTTTCTTT.

This clonotype came up a few times. A much larger clone is a single base away; this may be a read error. The chain links TRBV7-9 to TRBJ1-1, with a possible D match to TRBD1 (5 bases). This CDR3 has 11 residues. Trimming left V 10 bases short and J 6 bases short, with 12 bases between. Germline V CDR1 and CDR2: SEHNR, FQNEAQ (reference sequence). In nucleotides, the CDR3 is TGTGCCAACAGTCGGGGCGCTGAAGCTTTCTTT. Its protein is CANSRGAEAFF.

V and J are TRBV12-3 or TRBV12-4 and TRBJ1-1; D perhaps matches TRBD1 (6 bases). The CDR3 runs 12 residues. Deletions cut 5 bases from V and 14 bases from J, with 18 bases between. For the CDR3, the DNA is TGTGCCAGCAGTGAACAGGGCGTGTGGGCCTTCTTT. Protein: CASSEQGVWAFF.

As regards this clonotype: A much larger clone differs from this one at a single base, so this may be a read error. V gene TRBV9 combines with J gene TRBJ2-6; D uncertain. The CDR3 length is 15 residues. Germline lookup yields CDR1 SGDLS and CDR2 YYNGEE. Here the CDR3 reads CASSVGTLGANVPTF. DNA for the CDR3: TGTGCCAGCAGCGTAGGGACCCTCGGAGCCAACGTCCCGACTTTC.

In its sample, this clonotype was seen once. At one end the junction does not follow the germline gene, possibly because of a read error. The chain combines TRBV7-2 with TRBJ2-7, with D possibly being TRBD1 (6 bases). This CDR3 has 16 amino acids. CDR1 SGHTA and CDR2 FQGNSA come from the germline V gene. The CDR3 sequence is CASSRQYMTGPREQHF. Written as DNA, the CDR3 is TGTGCCAGCAGCCGCCAATATATGACAGGACCGCGTGAGCAGCACTTC.

About this clonotype: The junction shows a germline mismatch at one end, possibly a read error. The chain is built from TRBV29-1 and TRBJ2-3, with D possibly called TRBD1 or TRBD2 (5 bases each). Germline CDR1 SQVTM, CDR2 ANQGSEA. The CDR3 loop spans 13 amino acids. As DNA, the CDR3 is TGCAGCGTTCGGGACCCCCGAACAGGTACGCAGTATTTT. It translates to CSVRDPRTGTQYF.

With regard to this clonotype: Likely a read error: the CDR3 ends without its conserved phenylalanine or tryptophan. No DNA is shown, since the ends of the CDR3 on it are uncertain; the CDR3 is the one TCRdb lists. The rearrangement links TRBV11-1 to TRBJ2-7; the D call of TRBD1 is as the table states it, not checked on the DNA. A total of 12 residues make up the CDR3, ends included. From germline, CDR1 is SGHAT and CDR2 FQDESV (reference sequence). CDR3 loop: CASCPGGYERYL.

As concerns this clonotype: The junction shows a germline mismatch at one end, possibly a read error. The rearrangement uses TRBV28 and TRBJ2-5; 9 bases agree with TRBD1. The CDR3 contains 14 residues. The V gene's germline CDR1 is MDHEN and CDR2 SYDVKM. The CDR3 spells CVSSRTGVQETQYF. CDR3 coding DNA: TGTGTCAGCAGCCGGACAGGGGTGCAAGAGACCCAGTACTTC.

With regard to this clonotype: At one end, the junction sequence differs from germline, possibly due to a read error. This chain connects TRBV6-2 or TRBV6-3 to TRBJ2-7, with 7 positions matching TRBD2. Germline V gene data show CDR1 as MNHEY and CDR2 as SVGEGT. The CDR3 spans 13 residues. The CDR3 DNA sequence: TGTGCCAGTAGTTACAGACTAGCAACCGAGCAGTGCTTC. This translates into CASSYRLATEQCF.

With regard to this clonotype: One end of the junction is discordant with germline, which a read error may explain. The V call is TRBV4-2, the J call TRBJ2-7; 11 bases agree with TRBD2. From germline, CDR1 is LGHNA and CDR2 YNFKEQ. This CDR3 contains 15 residues. The CDR3 reads CASNQDSGGDNAQYF. Written as DNA, the CDR3 is TGTGCCAGCAACCAAGATAGCGGGGGGGACAACGCGCAGTACTTC.

This rearrangement joins TRBV14 to TRBJ2-7; TRBD2 agrees at 12 bases. There are 19 residues in the CDR3. The ends lost 4 bases at V and 2 bases at J; junction bases unmatched: 15. CDR1 and CDR2 (germline): SGHDN, FVKESK. The CDR3 here is CASSPRLAGAPLVTYEQYF. CDR3 bases: TGTGCCAGCAGCCCCCGACTAGCGGGAGCCCCTCTGGTCACCTACGAGCAGTACTTC.